This TCR beta chain was identified during a study of beta chain features in type 1 diabetes. Comment on this clone: What it binds is unknown.

Regarding the study as a whole: TCRB CDR3s were moderately but significantly shorter in Type 1 diabetes patients in all four CD4+ subsets.

TCRB transcripts that were expressed got sequenced, as all of the isolated RNA had been reverse transcribed. There were approximately 3.5 million reads on average in the naive, central memory and regulatory T cell samples. This table comes from immunoSEQ multiplex PCR, and its TCRdb copy is limited to in-frame clones, with some not included. This table holds fewer than 300,000 clones, approximately 10% found once. CDR1 and CDR2 (germline): SGHRS, YFSETQ. V lost 2 bases to trimming and J lost 8 bases; unmatched junction nucleotides: 23. The CDR3 has 19 residues. This chain links TRBV5-1 with TRBJ1-1; 8 nucleotides match TRBD1. This clonotype was obtained from a man under 40 with type 1 diabetes. The sequenced sample was naive CD4+ T cells from blood. DNA of the CDR3: TGCGCCAGCAGCTTACCAGCTTTCGATAGACAGGGGTTGAAGAGAGAAGCTTTCTTT. Translation gives CASSLPAFDRQGLKREAFF.